The clone carrying this T cell receptor beta chain was observed at least ten times. The target antigen is unknown. The data stem from a study of T cells in Graves' hyperthyroidism and ophthalmopathy. Study results and caveats: The model forecast ophthalmopathy, anticipating it by a median approximately 7 months before onset.

Trimming at V came to 4 bases and at J to 3 bases, leaving 5 bases not matched to a gene. The CDR3 contains 16 residues. CDR1 and CDR2 (germline): LGHDT, YNNKEL (reference sequence). Amplification of TCR beta CDR3 regions used RNA as the template. HTBI primers were employed in a first-round RT-PCR of the TCR CDR3. One entry per CDR3 protein, called by TCRdb with MiXCR from the multiplex PCR reads. Among under 400,000 distinct CDR3 sequences, 16% were seen once, and the ten largest hold roughly 33%. This receptor was identified in a man in his thirties or forties with Graves' hyperthyroidism. Sequencing was performed on blood. The V gene is TRBV3-1, the J gene TRBJ2-2, with 10 bases identical to TRBD2. The CDR3 protein is CASSLPGLAHTGELFF. Written as DNA, the CDR3 is TGTGCCAGCAGCCTCCCGGGACTAGCGCACACCGGGGAGCTGTTTTTT.